This entry describes one TCR beta chain. Its antigen is currently unknown. One end of the junction does not line up with germline, which may come from a read error. Produced via immunoSEQ multiplex PCR; TCRdb's table is partial and in-frame only. Here the sample spans under 55,000 clones, roughly 79% being singletons. This sample is drawn from a study of memory CD4+ T cells and cytomegalovirus serostatus. Overall study results and limits: Each of around 69 CMV-associated TCRbeta sequences occurred in one to five individuals.

Single viable CD3+CD4+CD8-CD45RO+ cells were sorted as the memory CD4+ T cells. Serum IgG to CMV pp150, pp28, p38 and p52 defined serostatus. CD4+ T cells were isolated by positive magnetic selection. The CDR3 spans 17 residues. The germline V gene encodes CDR1 SGDLS and CDR2 YYNGEE. This chain uses TRBV9 with TRBJ2-5; D is ambiguous. This receptor was identified in an adult in good health and CMV-seronegative. Sequencing was carried out using memory CD4+ T cells from blood. The CDR3 nucleotides read TGTGCCAGCAGCGTAGCCCTCGACGGGTCCGGCCAAGGGACCCAGTACTTC. The encoded protein is CASSVALDGSGQGTQYF. The full variable domain, completed using reference TRBV9 and TRBJ2-5, is DSGVTQTPKHLITATGQRVTLRCSPRSGDLSVYWYQQSLDQGLQFLIQYYNGEERAKGNILERFSAQQFPDLHSELNLSSLELGDSALYFCASSVALDGSGQGTQYFGPGTRLLVL.